The clone carrying this T cell receptor (beta chain) was detected only once. Germline V gene data show CDR1 as SGHDN and CDR2 as FVKESK. The CDR3 consists of 19 residues. The V gene end was trimmed by 2 bases and the J gene end by 6 bases; junction bases not matched to a gene: 20. PCR used 60 Vbeta primers and 13 Jbeta primers. TCRdb keeps only in-frame clones here, not all; method: immunoSEQ multiplex PCR. The sample lists 75,000 to 95,000 clones, about 87% occurring once. The sample belongs to a study of cytomegalovirus exposure and HLA in healthy donors. This clonotype was obtained from a man in his late teens or twenties in good health and CMV-seronegative. V is TRBV14 and J is TRBJ2-3, with 7 bases aligning to TRBD2. Sample: PBMCs. The CDR3 bases are TGTGCCAGCAGCCAAATCCCACATTATTTTCGGGAGGCAGGGGATACGCAGTATTTT. Protein product: CASSQIPHYFREAGDTQYF.